Listed here is a single T cell receptor beta chain. The sample originates from a study of CXCR3-negative and CXCR3-positive naive CD8 T cells. The CDR3 has 15 residues. Per germline, CDR1 SGHDT and CDR2 YYEEEE. The TRB libraries of cDNA were built by UMI-labeled 5' RACE. TCRdb reprocessed the 5' RACE reads and stores each CDR3 protein as one record, lacking DNA. This repertoire includes roughly 90,000 distinct CDR3 sequences. The origin of this receptor is a human donor in good health. Some clones in this sample may be carry-over from other donors' samples. This chain uses TRBV5-6 with TRBJ1-1; TCRdb names TRBD1, which stays unverified in the absence of DNA. Sequencing was performed on naive CXCR3- CD8+ T cells from blood. Subset here: CD45RO-CCR7+CD27+CD95- naive CD8+ T cells lacking CXCR3 (TNR3-). This CDR3 is CASSFVGVMNTEAFF.